The 8 T cell receptor beta chains reported below all come from one sample, sequenced in a study of neurological immune-mediated disorders (dated by TCRdb to about 2019). The intended sense of this specimen's time point label: longitudinal time-point 2. The library came from 5' RACE. These reads were obtained on an Illumina HiSeq 2500. TCRdb applied fastp at Q25 and MiXCR to the public reads, then kept only in-frame beta chains. Identical CDR3 protein sequences are pooled into one entry, listed with their most common genes and DNA. The sample table shows roughly 98,000 distinct CDR3 sequences, and around 14% are seen once. About 4.6% of the sample comes from the top ten. Sequenced sample: PBMCs. These receptor sequences come from a female donor with HTLV-1-associated myelopathy (HAM/TSP).

Many counts were recorded for this clonotype. The rearrangement joins TRBV5-1 to TRBJ1-2; D is undetermined. This CDR3 contains 16 residues. Trimming took 7 bases from V and 0 from J, leaving 19 bases between them. The germline gives CDR1 SGHRS, CDR2 YFSETQ. The CDR3 nucleotides are TGCGCCAGCTTCTTTGCCCAGATTATAGCTAACTATGGCTACACCTTC. This sequence encodes CASFFAQIIANYGYTF.

This clonotype was seen many times. The chain recombines TRBV12-3 or TRBV12-4 with TRBJ1-5; D is undetermined. With 2 bases removed from V and 3 bases from J, the gap between germline ends came to 5 bases. The CDR3 totals 13 residues. The CDR3 sequence is CASSLRPNQPQHF. The CDR3 region has the DNA TGTGCCAGCAGTTTACGCCCCAATCAGCCCCAGCATTTT.

This clonotype was recorded many times. The chain recombines TRBV15 with TRBJ2-3; TRBD1 might be the D (6 bases). The germline CDR1 and CDR2 sequences are LNHNV and YYDKDF (reference sequence). The CDR3 contains 15 residues. Trimming pared 2 bases from V and 2 bases from J, leaving 11 bases between. The CDR3 here is CATSRRQGFTDTQYF. CDR3 coding DNA: TGTGCCACCAGCAGAAGGCAGGGGTTCACAGATACGCAGTATTTT.

Concerning this clonotype itself: This may come from a read error, since a much larger clone is one base off. This chain links TRBV9 with TRBJ2-3; D possibly corresponds to TRBD2 (6 bases). The germline V gene has CDR1 SGDLS and CDR2 YYNGEE. V lost 6 bases and J 4 bases, leaving 18 bases between the germline ends. The CDR3 has 15 amino acids. CDR3 loop: CASTLGGRASDTQYF. CDR3 DNA sequence: TGTGCCAGCACCCTGGGGGGAAGGGCCTCAGATACGCAGTATTTT.

This clonotype was seen repeatedly, ten times or more. The chain is built from TRBV4-1 and TRBJ2-3; maybe TRBD2 (6 bases). The CDR3 length is 17 residues. CDR1 is MGHRA, CDR2 YSYEKL, per germline. V lost 4 bases, J lost 1 base, and 18 bases lay in between. The CDR3 nucleotides read TGCGCCAGCAGCCGAGGGACTCTCTCGGCGGGCACAGATACGCAGTATTTT. This sequence encodes CASSRGTLSAGTDTQYF.

This clonotype was counted many times. The chain uses TRBV15 and TRBJ1-5; D unclear. The CDR3 has 15 amino acids. V dropped 0 bases and J dropped 1 base, with 7 bases sitting between them. Germline V gene lookup returns CDR1 LNHNV and CDR2 YYDKDF (reference sequence). The CDR3 is CATSRDSGSNQPQHF. CDR3 DNA: TGTGCCACCAGCAGAGATAGCGGGAGCAATCAGCCCCAGCATTTT.

This chain connects TRBV20-1 to TRBJ2-3, with 10 bases lining up with TRBD1. Germline loops: CDR1 DFQATT, CDR2 SNEGSKA (reference sequence). There are 15 residues in the CDR3. J lost 6 bases, V lost 1 base, and 7 bases had no gene match. CDR3 nucleotide sequence: TGCAGTGCTAGAGGGGACAGGGGTAAGAGGGATACGCAGTATTTT. It specifies CSARGDRGKRDTQYF.

This clonotype was counted at least ten times. This chain links TRBV20-1 with TRBJ1-1; D not certain. V was pared by 3 bases and J by 2 bases, with 7 bases between. The length of the CDR3 is 12 residues. Germline V gene sequence: CDR1 DFQATT, CDR2 SNEGSKA (reference sequence). CDR3 sequence: CSARRQNTEAFF. Here the CDR3 DNA reads TGCAGTGCTAGGCGGCAAAACACTGAAGCTTTCTTT.